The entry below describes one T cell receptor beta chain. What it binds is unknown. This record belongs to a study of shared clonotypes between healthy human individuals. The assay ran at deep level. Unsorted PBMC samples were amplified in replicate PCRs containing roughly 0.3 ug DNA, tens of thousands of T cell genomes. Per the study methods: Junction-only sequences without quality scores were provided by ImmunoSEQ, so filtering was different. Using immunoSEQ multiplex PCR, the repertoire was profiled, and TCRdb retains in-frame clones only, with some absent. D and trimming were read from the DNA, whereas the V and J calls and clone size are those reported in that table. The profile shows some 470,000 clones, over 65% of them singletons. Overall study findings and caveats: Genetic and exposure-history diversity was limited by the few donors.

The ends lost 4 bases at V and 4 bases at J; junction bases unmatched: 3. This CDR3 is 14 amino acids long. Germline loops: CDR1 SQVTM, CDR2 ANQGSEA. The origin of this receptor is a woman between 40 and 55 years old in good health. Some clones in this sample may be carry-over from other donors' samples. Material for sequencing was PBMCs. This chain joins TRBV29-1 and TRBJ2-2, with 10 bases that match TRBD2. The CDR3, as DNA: TGCAGCGTTGCCCCTAGCGGGAGCACCGGGGAGCTGTTTTTT. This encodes CSVAPSGSTGELFF.